This T cell receptor beta chain was profiled in a study of response to subunit inactivated influenza vaccine. In TCRdb, the RT-PCR reads were re-called with MiXCR into one record per CDR3 protein. The data show around 710,000 distinct CDR3 sequences, about 15% seen once. This clonotype was seen a few times. No antigen is known for it. V was clipped by 4 bases and J by 1 base; unmatched bases: 6. The germline gives CDR1 SGHRS, CDR2 YFSETQ. This CDR3 contains 16 residues. Whole-study results and caveats: New T cells are recruited in small numbers by each seasonal influenza vaccination, according to the authors' suggestion.

This receptor was identified in a man aged 45-65 years who received an inactivated influenza vaccine. The chain uses TRBV5-1 and TRBJ2-3; 10 nucleotides agree with TRBD1. The sequences come from PBMCs from blood, collected approximately 15 days before vaccination. The chain's CDR3 is CASSQGQGGGTDTQYF. The DNA for the CDR3 is TGCGCCAGCAGCCAAGGACAGGGGGGAGGCACAGATACGCAGTATTTT.